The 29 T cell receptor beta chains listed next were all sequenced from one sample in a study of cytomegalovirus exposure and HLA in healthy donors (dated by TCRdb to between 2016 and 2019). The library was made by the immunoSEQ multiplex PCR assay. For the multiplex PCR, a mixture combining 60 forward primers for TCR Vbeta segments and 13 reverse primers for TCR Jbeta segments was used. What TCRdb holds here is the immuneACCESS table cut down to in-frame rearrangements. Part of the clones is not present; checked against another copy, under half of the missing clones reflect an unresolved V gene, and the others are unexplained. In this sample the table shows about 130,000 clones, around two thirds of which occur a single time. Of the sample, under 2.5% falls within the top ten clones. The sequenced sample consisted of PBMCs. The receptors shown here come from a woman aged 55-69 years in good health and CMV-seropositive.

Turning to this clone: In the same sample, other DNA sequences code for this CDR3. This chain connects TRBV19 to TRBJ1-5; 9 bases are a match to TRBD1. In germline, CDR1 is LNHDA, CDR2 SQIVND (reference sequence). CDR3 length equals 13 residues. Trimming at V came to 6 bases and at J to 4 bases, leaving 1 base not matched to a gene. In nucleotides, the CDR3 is TGTGCCAGTAGCGGGACAGGGAATCAGCCCCAGCATTTT. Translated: CASSGTGNQPQHF.

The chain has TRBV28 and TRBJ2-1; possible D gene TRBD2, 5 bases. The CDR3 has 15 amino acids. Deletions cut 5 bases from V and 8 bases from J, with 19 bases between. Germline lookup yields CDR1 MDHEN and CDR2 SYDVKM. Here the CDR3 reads CASSPPTGNSHEQFF. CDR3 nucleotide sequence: TGTGCCAGCAGTCCCCCAACCGGGAACAGCCATGAGCAGTTCTTC.

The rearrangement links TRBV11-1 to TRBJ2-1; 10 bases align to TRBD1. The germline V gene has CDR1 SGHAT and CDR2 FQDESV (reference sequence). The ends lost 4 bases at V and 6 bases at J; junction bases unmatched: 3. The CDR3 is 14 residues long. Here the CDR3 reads CASSSGTGANEQFF. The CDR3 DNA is TGTGCCAGCAGCTCCGGGACAGGGGCCAATGAGCAGTTCTTC. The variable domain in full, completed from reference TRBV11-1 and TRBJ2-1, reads EAEVAQSPRYKITEKSQAVAFWCDPISGHATLYWYRQILGQGPELLVQFQDESVVDDSQLPKDRFSAERLKGVDSTLKIQPAELGDSAMYLCASSSGTGANEQFFGPGTRLTVL.

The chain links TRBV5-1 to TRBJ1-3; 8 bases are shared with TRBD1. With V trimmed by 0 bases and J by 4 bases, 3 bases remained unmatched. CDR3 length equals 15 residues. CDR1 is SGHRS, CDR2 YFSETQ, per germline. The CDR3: CASSLGTGLGNTIYF. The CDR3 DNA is TGCGCCAGCAGCTTGGGGACAGGGCTCGGAAACACCATATATTTT.

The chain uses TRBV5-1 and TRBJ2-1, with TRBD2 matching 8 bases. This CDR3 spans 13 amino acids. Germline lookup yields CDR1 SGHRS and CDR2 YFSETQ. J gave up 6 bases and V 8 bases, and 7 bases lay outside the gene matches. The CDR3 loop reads CASKREIGNEQFF. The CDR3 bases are TGCGCCAGTAAGCGGGAGATAGGCAATGAGCAGTTCTTC.

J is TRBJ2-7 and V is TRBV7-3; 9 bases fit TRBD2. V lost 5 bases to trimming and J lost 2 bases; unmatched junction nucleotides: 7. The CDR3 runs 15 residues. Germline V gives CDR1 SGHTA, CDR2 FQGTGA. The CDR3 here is CASSNPGLAAYEQYF. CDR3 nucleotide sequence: TGTGCCAGCAGCAATCCGGGACTAGCTGCCTACGAGCAGTACTTC.

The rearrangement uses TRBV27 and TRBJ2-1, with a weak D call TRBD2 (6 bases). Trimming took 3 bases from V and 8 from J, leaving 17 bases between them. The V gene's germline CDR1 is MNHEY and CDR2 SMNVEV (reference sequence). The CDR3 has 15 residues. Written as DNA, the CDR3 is TGTGCCAGCAGTTTTCAGGGACTGAGTCCCCATGAGCAGTTCTTC. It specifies CASSFQGLSPHEQFF.

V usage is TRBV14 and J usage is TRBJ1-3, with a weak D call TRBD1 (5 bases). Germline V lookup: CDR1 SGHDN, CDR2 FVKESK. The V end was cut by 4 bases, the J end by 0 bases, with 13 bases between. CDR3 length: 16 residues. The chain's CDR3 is CASSLQGWNSGNTIYF. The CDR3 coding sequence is TGTGCCAGCAGCCTCCAGGGATGGAACTCTGGAAACACCATATATTTT.

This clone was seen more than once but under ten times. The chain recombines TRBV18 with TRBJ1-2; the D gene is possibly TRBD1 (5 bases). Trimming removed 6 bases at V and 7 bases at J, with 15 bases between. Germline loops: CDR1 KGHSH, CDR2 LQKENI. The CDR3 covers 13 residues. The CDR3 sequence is CASSPRDFTGYTF. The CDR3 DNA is TGTGCCAGCTCCCCCCGGGACTTCACTGGCTACACCTTC.

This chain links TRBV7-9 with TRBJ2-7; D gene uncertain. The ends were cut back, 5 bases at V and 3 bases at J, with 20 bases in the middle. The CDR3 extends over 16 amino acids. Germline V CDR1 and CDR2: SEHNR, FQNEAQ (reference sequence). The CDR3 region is CASSQALGSGGYEQYF. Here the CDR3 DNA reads TGTGCCAGCAGCCAGGCGCTTGGCAGTGGTGGCTACGAGCAGTACTTC.

The CDR3 DNA follows: TGTGCCAGCAGCCAATCGGTGACTAGCGGGAGCGAGCAGTACTTC. Encoded protein: CASSQSVTSGSEQYF. The genes are TRBV4-2 and TRBJ2-7; TRBD2 aligns across 12 bases. The germline CDR1 and CDR2 sequences are LGHNA and YNFKEQ. CDR3 length: 15 amino acids. J was trimmed by 6 bases and V by 2 bases; bases with no gene match: 5.

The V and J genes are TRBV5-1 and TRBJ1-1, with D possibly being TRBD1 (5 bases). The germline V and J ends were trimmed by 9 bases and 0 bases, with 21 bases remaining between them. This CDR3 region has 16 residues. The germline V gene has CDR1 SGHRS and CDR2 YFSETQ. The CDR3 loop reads CAIPPLRRGMNTEAFF. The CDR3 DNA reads TGCGCCATTCCACCCCTAAGGAGGGGAATGAACACTGAAGCTTTCTTT.

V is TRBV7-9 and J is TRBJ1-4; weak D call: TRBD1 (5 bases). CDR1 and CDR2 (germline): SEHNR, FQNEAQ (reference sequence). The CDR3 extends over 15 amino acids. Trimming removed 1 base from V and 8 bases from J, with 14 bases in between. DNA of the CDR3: TGTGCCAGCAGCTTAGGGGCCAGGGCTGGCGAAAAACTGTTTTTT. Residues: CASSLGARAGEKLFF.

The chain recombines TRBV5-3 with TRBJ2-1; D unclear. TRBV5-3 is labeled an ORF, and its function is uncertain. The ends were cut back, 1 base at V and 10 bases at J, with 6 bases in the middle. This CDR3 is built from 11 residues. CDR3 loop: CARSLSREQFF. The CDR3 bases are TGTGCCAGAAGCTTGTCCCGGGAGCAGTTCTTC.

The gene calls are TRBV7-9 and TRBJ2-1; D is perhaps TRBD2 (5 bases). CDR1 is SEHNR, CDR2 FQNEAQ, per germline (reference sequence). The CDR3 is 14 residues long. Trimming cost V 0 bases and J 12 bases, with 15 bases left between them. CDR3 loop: CASSLAEAAPRQFF. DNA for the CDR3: TGTGCCAGCAGCTTAGCGGAGGCGGCCCCCCGGCAGTTCTTC.

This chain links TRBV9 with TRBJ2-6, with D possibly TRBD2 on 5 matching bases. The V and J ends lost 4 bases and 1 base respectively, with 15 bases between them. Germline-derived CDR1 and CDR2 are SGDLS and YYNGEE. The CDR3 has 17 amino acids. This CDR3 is CASSSPNRGSGANVLTF. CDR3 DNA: TGTGCCAGCAGCTCTCCGAATCGAGGGTCTGGGGCCAACGTCCTGACTTTC.

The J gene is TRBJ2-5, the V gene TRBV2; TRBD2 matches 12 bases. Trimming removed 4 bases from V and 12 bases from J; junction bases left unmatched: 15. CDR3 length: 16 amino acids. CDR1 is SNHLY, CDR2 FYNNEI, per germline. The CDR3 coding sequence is TGTGCCAGCAGTGCACATGGGACTAGCGGGTCCCCCACTGAGTACTTC. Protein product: CASSAHGTSGSPTEYF.

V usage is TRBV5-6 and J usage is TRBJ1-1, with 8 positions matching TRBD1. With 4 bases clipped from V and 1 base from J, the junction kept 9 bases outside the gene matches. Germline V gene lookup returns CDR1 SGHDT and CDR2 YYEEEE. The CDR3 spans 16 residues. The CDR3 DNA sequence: TGTGCCAGCAGCCCCGGACAGGGATACCCGAACACTGAAGCTTTCTTT. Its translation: CASSPGQGYPNTEAFF.

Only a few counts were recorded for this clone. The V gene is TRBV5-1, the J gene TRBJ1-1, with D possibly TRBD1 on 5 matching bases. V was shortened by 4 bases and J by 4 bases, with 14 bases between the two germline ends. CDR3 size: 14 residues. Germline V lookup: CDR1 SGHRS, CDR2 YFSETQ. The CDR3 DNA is TGCGCCAGCAGCCCAGGGACTATTCGCACTGAAGCTTTCTTT. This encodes CASSPGTIRTEAFF.

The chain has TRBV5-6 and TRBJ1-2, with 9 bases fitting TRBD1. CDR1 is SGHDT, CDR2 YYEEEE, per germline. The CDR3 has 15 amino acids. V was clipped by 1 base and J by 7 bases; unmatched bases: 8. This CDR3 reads CASSLLIGTGSGYTF. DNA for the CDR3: TGTGCCAGCAGCTTGTTAATCGGGACAGGGTCTGGCTACACCTTC. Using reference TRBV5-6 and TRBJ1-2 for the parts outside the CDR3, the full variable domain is DAGVTQSPTHLIKTRGQQVTLRCSPKSGHDTVSWYQQALGQGPQFIFQYYEEEERQRGNFPDRFSGHQFPNYSSELNVNALLLGDSALYLCASSLLIGTGSGYTFGSGTRLTVV.

The CDR3 nucleotides are TGTGCCAGTAGTATAGTGACAGGGACAGGTAACATTCAGTACTTC. Residues: CASSIVTGTGNIQYF. The chain carries TRBV19 and TRBJ2-4, with TRBD1 matching over 8 bases. CDR3 size: 15 residues. V lost 1 base to trimming and J lost 7 bases; unmatched junction nucleotides: 6. CDR1 is LNHDA, CDR2 SQIVND, per germline (reference sequence).

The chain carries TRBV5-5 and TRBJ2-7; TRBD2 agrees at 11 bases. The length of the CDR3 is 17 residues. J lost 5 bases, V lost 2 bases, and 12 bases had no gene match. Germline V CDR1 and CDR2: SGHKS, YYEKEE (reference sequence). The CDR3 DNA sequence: TGTGCCAGCAGCTTAAGGACTAGCGGGTGGATCCCCCACGAGCAGTACTTC. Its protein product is CASSLRTSGWIPHEQYF.

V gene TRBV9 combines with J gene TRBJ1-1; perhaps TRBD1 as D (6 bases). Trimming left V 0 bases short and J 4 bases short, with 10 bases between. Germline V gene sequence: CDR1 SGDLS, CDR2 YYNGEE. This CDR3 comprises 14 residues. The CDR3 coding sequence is TGTGCCAGCAGCGTAGACAGGGTCGGCACTGAAGCTTTCTTT. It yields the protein CASSVDRVGTEAFF.

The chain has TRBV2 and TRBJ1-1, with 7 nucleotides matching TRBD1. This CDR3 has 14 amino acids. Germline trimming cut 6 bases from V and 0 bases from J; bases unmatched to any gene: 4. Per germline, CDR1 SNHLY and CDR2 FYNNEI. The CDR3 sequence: CASRDRVMNTEAFF. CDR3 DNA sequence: TGTGCCAGCAGAGACAGGGTGATGAACACTGAAGCTTTCTTT.

CDR3 sequence: CASSSGQGSADTQYF. In DNA, the CDR3 is TGTGCCAGCAGCTCGGGACAGGGGTCGGCAGATACGCAGTATTTT. The J gene is TRBJ2-3, the V gene TRBV6-6; 10 bases line up with TRBD1. CDR1 and CDR2 from the germline V gene are MNHNY and SVGAGI (reference sequence). This CDR3 has 15 amino acids. J was trimmed by 4 bases and V by 6 bases; bases with no gene match: 7.

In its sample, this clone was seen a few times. CDR3: CSVVRLVNEQFF. The CDR3 DNA reads as TGCAGCGTTGTGCGGCTGGTTAATGAGCAGTTCTTC. The rearrangement links TRBV29-1 to TRBJ2-1; no reliable D call. CDR1 and CDR2 from the germline V gene are SQVTM and ANQGSEA. This CDR3 has 12 residues. Between the trimmed V and J ends, which lost 4 bases and 7 bases, there was a span of 11 bases.

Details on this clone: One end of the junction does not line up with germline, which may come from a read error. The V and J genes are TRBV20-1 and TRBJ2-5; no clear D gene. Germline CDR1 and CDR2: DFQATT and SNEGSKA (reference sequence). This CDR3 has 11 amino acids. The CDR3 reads CSARDQKTQYF. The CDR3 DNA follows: TGCAGTGCTAGAGACCAAAAGACCCAGTACTTC.

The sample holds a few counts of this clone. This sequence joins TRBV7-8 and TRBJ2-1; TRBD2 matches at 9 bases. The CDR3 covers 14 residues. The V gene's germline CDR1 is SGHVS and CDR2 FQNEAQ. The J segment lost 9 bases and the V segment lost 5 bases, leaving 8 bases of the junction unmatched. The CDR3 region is CASSLGTSNPEQFF. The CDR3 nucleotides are TGTGCCAGCAGCCTCGGGACTAGCAACCCTGAGCAGTTCTTC. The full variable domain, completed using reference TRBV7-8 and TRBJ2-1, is GAGVSQSPRYKVAKRGQDVALRCDPISGHVSLFWYQQALGQGPEFLTYFQNEAQLDKSGLPSDRFFAERPEGSVSTLKIQRTQQEDSAVYLCASSLGTSNPEQFFGPGTRLTVL.

This chain's CDR3 is CASSPRQLRNTEAFF. CDR3 DNA sequence: TGTGCCAGCTCACCCCGACAATTACGGAACACTGAAGCTTTCTTT. The V gene is TRBV18, the J gene TRBJ1-1; D call uncertain. The ends were cut back, 3 bases at V and 1 base at J, with 12 bases in the middle. The CDR3 covers 15 residues. Germline V gene data show CDR1 as KGHSH and CDR2 as LQKENI.